This TCR beta chain stems from a study of T-cell reconstitution after alpha-beta-depleted transplantation in children. Points from the study as a whole: About two months after transplant, alpha-beta T cells reportedly came from several hundred expanded graft clones.

CDR1 and CDR2 from the germline V gene are SGHTA and FQGNSA. The CDR3 has 15 residues. V dropped 1 base and J dropped 6 bases, with 15 bases sitting between them. This clonotype was seen many times. Its specificity is not known. Preparing the TCRbeta library involved the use of unique molecular identifiers. TCRdb reprocessed the PCR reads via MiXCR and lists one record per CDR3 protein. The table has some 190,000 distinct CDR3 sequences, over 8.5% seen once. Sequenced here: PBMCs, sampled before TCRalphabeta/CD19-depleted stem cell transplant. This sequence was found in a boy aged 2 to 10 with acute myeloid leukemia, due to receive a stem cell transplant. This sequence joins TRBV7-2 and TRBJ1-2; tentative D call: TRBD1 (6 bases). The CDR3 spells CASSLVTGSIDGYTF. CDR3 nucleotide sequence: TGTGCCAGCAGCTTAGTCACAGGGAGCATCGATGGCTACACCTTC.